Many counts were recorded for the clone carrying this TCR beta chain. Its antigen remains unidentified. Previously described methods and listed TCR primers produced bulk TCR libraries. TCRdb itself ran the PCR reads through MiXCR, one entry per CDR3 protein. The sample has around 470,000 distinct CDR3 sequences, about a fifth seen once; the top ten hold more than 0.8%. The CDR3 is made up of 17 amino acids. Germline V CDR1 and CDR2: LGHNA, YSLEER. V dropped 0 bases and J dropped 1 base, with 15 bases sitting between them. This sample is drawn from a study of molecular identifiers for immune sequencing clone quantification. Study-wide findings and caveats: In cases of identical TCR molecules sharing a barcode, highly expanded clone sizes could be underestimated.

Researchers sorted naive CD8 T cells as cells that were CD8+CD4-CCR7+CD45RA+. The sequenced sample was naive CD8+ T cells from blood, with Jurkat cell RNA spiked in. Subset here: FACS-sorted CD8+CD4-CCR7+CD45RA+ naive T cells. V is TRBV4-3 and J is TRBJ1-1, with D possibly TRBD1 on 6 matching bases. This receptor was taken from a human donor in good health. Some libraries in this study had Jurkat cell RNA spiked in. DNA for the CDR3: TGCGCCAGCAGCCAAGATAGGATGAGGGGGTCGAACACTGAAGCTTTCTTT. Protein sequence: CASSQDRMRGSNTEAFF.